This is a list of T cell receptor beta chains from one sample in a study of long-term antiretroviral therapy in people with HIV. The method was immunoSEQ multiplex PCR; TCRdb's version includes in-frame clones alone and lacks a portion of them. The sample records about 21,000 clones, about nine tenths being singletons. The material was unsorted PBMCs, obtained 0.2 years before starting antiretroviral therapy. The source is a man between 18 and 29 years old with HIV. Each CDR3 is given with its conserved first and last residue. Each record gives: J gene, clone size, V gene, D gene, CDR3 protein, CDR3 DNA. D genes are given only for firm matches. For some rows the clone size is stated as once, few or many, or as a class when expanded; others skip it.

>TRBJ2-7|once|TRBV4-3|TRBD1
CASSHQTGVEQYF
TGCGCCAGCAGCCACCAAACAGGGGTCGAGCAGTACTTC
>TRBJ2-1|-|TRBV6-5|-
CASRHRANEQFF
TGTGCCAGCAGGCACAGGGCCAATGAGCAGTTCTTC
>TRBJ2-3|-|TRBV27|TRBD2
CASSLSSGSTDTQYF
TGTGCCAGCAGTTTATCTAGCGGGAGCACAGATACGCAGTATTTT
>TRBJ1-3|-|TRBV4-2|-
CASSQEHLVRGNTIYF
TGTGCCAGCAGCCAGGAACACCTAGTCCGTGGAAACACCATATATTTT
>TRBJ2-1|-|TRBV9|TRBD1
CASSVAGQSYNEQFF
TGTGCCAGCAGCGTAGCGGGACAGAGCTACAATGAGCAGTTCTTC
>TRBJ2-2|-|TRBV27|-
CASSLSAFRLANTGELFF
TGTGCCAGCAGTTTAAGTGCCTTCCGCCTCGCGAACACCGGGGAGCTGTTTTTT
>TRBJ2-5|-|TRBV12-5|TRBD1
CASGAGQGNQETQYF
TGTGCTAGTGGTGCGGGACAGGGTAACCAAGAGACCCAGTACTTC
>TRBJ2-3|-|TRBV4-1|TRBD1
CASSPTPGQGTDTQYF
TGCGCCAGCAGTCCCACCCCGGGACAGGGTACAGATACGCAGTATTTT
>TRBJ2-1|once|TRBV27|-
CASSLSGVSSYNEQFF
TGTGCCAGCAGTTTATCGGGTGTAAGCTCCTACAATGAGCAGTTCTTC
>TRBJ1-2|-|TRBV11-2|-
CASMSQWGGLGGYTF
TGTGCCAGCATGTCGCAATGGGGGGGACTAGGGGGCTACACCTTC
>TRBJ2-1|once|TRBV18|TRBD2
CASSSRTSGSDEQFF
TGTGCCAGCTCATCCCGGACTAGCGGGTCCGATGAGCAGTTCTTC
>TRBJ2-7|-|TRBV6-5|-
CASSSRISYEQYF
TGTGCCAGCAGTTCGCGGATTTCCTACGAGCAGTACTTC
>TRBJ2-5|-|TRBV11-3|-
CASSLDGTKETQYF
TGTGCCAGCAGCTTAGATGGGACCAAAGAGACCCAGTACTTC
>TRBJ2-1|-|TRBV5-5|-
CASSLEQDLSSYNEQFF
TGTGCCAGCAGCTTGGAACAGGACCTGAGCTCCTACAATGAGCAGTTCTTC
>TRBJ1-2|-|TRBV5-5|-
CASSFRQANSRAVGYTF
TGTGCCAGCAGCTTCCGACAGGCGAATTCGAGGGCGGTTGGCTACACCTTC
>TRBJ1-1|-|TRBV19|-
CASIPKGGRVRTEAFF
TGTGCCAGTATCCCAAAGGGAGGAAGGGTTCGCACTGAAGCTTTCTTT
>TRBJ1-5|-|TRBV23-1|-
CASSQYPSGPNVNQPQHF
TGCGCCAGCAGTCAGTACCCGTCGGGCCCTAACGTTAATCAGCCCCAGCATTTT
>TRBJ1-1|-|TRBV6-1|-
CASRVGGGTEAFF
TGTGCCAGCAGAGTAGGTGGAGGCACTGAAGCTTTCTTT
>TRBJ1-1|-|TRBV5-1|-
CASSPFRGETLNTEAFF
TGCGCCAGCAGCCCGTTCAGGGGCGAAACCCTGAACACTGAAGCTTTCTTT
>TRBJ1-2|few|TRBV7-9|-
CASSAPGPGYGYTF
TGTGCCAGCAGCGCTCCGGGACCGGGCTATGGCTACACCTTC
>TRBJ1-2|-|TRBV4-1|TRBD1
CASSQDQGTGVHYGYTF
TGCGCCAGCAGCCAAGATCAGGGGACAGGGGTTCACTATGGCTACACCTTC
>TRBJ1-4|-|TRBV4-2|-
CASSQDGAGGNEKLFF
TGTGCCAGCAGCCAAGATGGGGCGGGGGGGAACGAAAAACTGTTTTTT
>TRBJ2-1|-|TRBV19|-
CASIPSEQFF
TGTGCCAGTATTCCGAGCGAGCAGTTCTTC
>TRBJ1-5|-|TRBV6-6|-
CASSYSHQPQHF
TGTGCCAGCAGTTACTCACATCAGCCCCAGCATTTT
>TRBJ2-7|-|TRBV10-3|-
CAISQGVYEQYF
TGTGCCATCAGTCAGGGTGTCTACGAGCAGTACTTC
>TRBJ2-1|-|TRBV4-3|TRBD2
CASRSGPSGRGDNEQFF
TGCGCCAGCAGATCAGGGCCAAGCGGGAGGGGGGATAATGAGCAGTTCTTC
>TRBJ2-1|-|TRBV6-6|-
CASSSPGHLTDEQFF
TGTGCCAGCAGCTCTCCGGGACACCTAACGGATGAGCAGTTCTTC
>TRBJ2-3|-|TRBV7-9|TRBD2
CATLAGDTQYF
TGTGCCACCCTAGCGGGAGATACGCAGTATTTT
>TRBJ2-5|-|TRBV7-9|-
CASSPATETQYF
TGTGCCAGCAGCCCTGCGACAGAGACCCAGTACTTC
>TRBJ1-1|-|TRBV6-5|-
CASGPVNTEAFF
TGTGCCAGCGGCCCGGTGAACACTGAAGCTTTCTTT
>TRBJ1-1|-|TRBV4-3|-
CASSPHTGTPTEAFF
TGCGCCAGCAGCCCTCATACCGGGACCCCCACTGAAGCTTTCTTT
>TRBJ2-1|-|TRBV4-3|-
CASSQDGQGDYNEQFF
TGCGCCAGCAGCCAAGATGGTCAAGGGGACTACAATGAGCAGTTCTTC
>TRBJ2-3|-|TRBV28|TRBD1
CASIRQGGDTQYF
TGTGCCAGCATACGACAGGGGGGAGATACGCAGTATTTT
>TRBJ2-5|once|TRBV7-9|-
CASSGGQGPDRETQYF
TGTGCCAGCAGCGGGGGGCAGGGGCCTGATAGAGAGACCCAGTACTTC
>TRBJ1-4|once|TRBV6-6|-
CASTRARRSTNEKLFF
TGTGCCAGCACCAGAGCACGACGGTCAACTAATGAAAAACTGTTTTTT
>TRBJ1-2|-|TRBV6-1|-
CASSEVGGGNGYTF
TGTGCCAGCAGTGAAGTTGGAGGGGGAAATGGCTACACCTTC
>TRBJ2-1|-|TRBV5-4|-
CASTPSSRRETFF
TGTGCCAGCACCCCCTCCTCTCGAAGGGAAACGTTCTTC
>TRBJ1-2|-|TRBV7-9|-
CASSLGDGDYYTF
TGTGCCAGCAGCTTAGGGGACGGAGACTACTACACCTTC
>TRBJ2-5|-|TRBV4-2|-
CASSRRASHLKETQYF
TGTGCCAGCAGCCGCCGGGCCAGCCACCTAAAAGAGACCCAGTACTTC
>TRBJ2-2|-|TRBV6-1|-
CASSVGATGELFF
TGTGCCAGCAGTGTCGGGGCCACCGGGGAGCTGTTTTTT
>TRBJ2-1|-|TRBV29-1|TRBD2
CSVGSGIRDEQFF
TGCAGCGTTGGAAGCGGGATTCGTGATGAGCAGTTCTTC
>TRBJ1-1|once|TRBV4-1|-
CASSQVASTMNTEAFF
TGCGCCAGCAGCCAAGTAGCGTCGACTATGAACACTGAAGCTTTCTTT
>TRBJ2-2|-|TRBV25-1|-
CASSEGTGELFF
TGTGCCAGCAGTGAGGGCACCGGGGAGCTGTTTTTT
>TRBJ1-1|-|TRBV2|-
CASSQSENTEAFF
TGTGCCAGCAGTCAGTCGGAGAACACTGAAGCTTTCTTT
>TRBJ1-1|-|TRBV19|TRBD1
CATTPGTGGTEAFF
TGTGCCACAACACCCGGGACAGGGGGCACTGAAGCTTTCTTT